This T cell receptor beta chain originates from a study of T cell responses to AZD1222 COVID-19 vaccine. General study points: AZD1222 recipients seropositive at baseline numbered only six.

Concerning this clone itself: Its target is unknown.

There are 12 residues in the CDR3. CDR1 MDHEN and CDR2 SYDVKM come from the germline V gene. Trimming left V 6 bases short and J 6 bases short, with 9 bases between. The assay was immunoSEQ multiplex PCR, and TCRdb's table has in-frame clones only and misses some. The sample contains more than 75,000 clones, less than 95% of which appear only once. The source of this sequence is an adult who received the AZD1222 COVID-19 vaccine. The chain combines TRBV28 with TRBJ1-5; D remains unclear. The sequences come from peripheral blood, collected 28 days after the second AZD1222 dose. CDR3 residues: CASRNQAQPQHF. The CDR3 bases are TGTGCCAGCAGAAACCAAGCTCAGCCCCAGCATTTT.